The 7 T cell receptor beta chains reported below all come from one sample, sequenced in a study of blood T cell repertoires in COVID-19. The data were produced by immunoSEQ multiplex PCR, yet TCRdb's version contains in-frame clones alone and is incomplete. Of about 200,000 clones listed, around four fifths are singletons. The source material was peripheral blood. The source is a human donor with acute or convalescent COVID-19. The donor label of this sample is uncertain.

The V and J genes are TRBV29-1 and TRBJ1-1; 8 nucleotides agree with TRBD1. This CDR3 spans 14 amino acids. Looked up from germline, CDR1 is SQVTM and CDR2 is ANQGSEA. J gave up 0 bases and V 4 bases, and 4 bases lay outside the gene matches. DNA for the CDR3: TGCAGCGTTGTCAGGGGGCAGGTGAACACTGAAGCTTTCTTT. Translating gives CSVVRGQVNTEAFF. Full variable domain (rest looked up from reference TRBV29-1 and TRBJ1-1): SAVISQKPSRDICQRGTSLTIQCQVDSQVTMMFWYRQQPGQSLTLIATANQGSEATYESGFVIDKFPISRPNLTFSTLTVSNMSPEDSSIYLCSVVRGQVNTEAFFGQGTRLTVV.

This clone appeared a few times. V gene TRBV3-1 (or the pseudogene TRBV3-2) combines with J gene TRBJ1-6; D gene uncertain. From germline, CDR1 is LGHDT and CDR2 YNNKEL (reference sequence). Trimming took 0 bases from V and 5 from J, leaving 5 bases between them. This CDR3 region has 14 residues. CDR3 amino acids: CASSQDRNNSPLHF. Written as DNA, the CDR3 is TGTGCCAGCAGCCAAGACAGGAATAATTCACCCCTCCACTTT.

The CDR3 bases are TGTGCCAGCCAACTAGCGGGGTACAATGAGCAGTTCTTC. Its protein is CASQLAGYNEQFF. The chain is built from TRBV12-3 or TRBV12-4 and TRBJ2-1, with TRBD2 matching over 10 bases. Trimming cost V 8 bases and J 4 bases; bases outside gene matches: 2. CDR3 length: 13 residues.

This clone was found once. The chain combines TRBV5-1 with TRBJ2-1; TRBD2 aligns across 14 bases. Germline loops: CDR1 SGHRS, CDR2 YFSETQ. Germline trimming cut 2 bases from V and 8 bases from J; bases unmatched to any gene: 9. This CDR3 contains 17 residues. CDR3 residues: CASSFQPPGLAGDEQFF. CDR3 nucleotides: TGCGCCAGCAGCTTCCAGCCCCCGGGACTAGCGGGAGATGAGCAGTTCTTC.

This sequence joins TRBV7-2 and TRBJ1-2; 8 bases map to TRBD1. From germline, CDR1 is SGHTA and CDR2 FQGNSA. Trimming took 6 bases from V and 6 from J; bases not matched to a gene: 9. CDR3 size: 14 residues. In DNA form, the CDR3 reads TGTGCCAGCAGGAGACAGGGGTCGCGCGATGGCTACACCTTC. Its protein product is CASRRQGSRDGYTF.

The chain carries TRBV19 and TRBJ2-1; no clear D. Between the trimmed V and J ends, which lost 5 bases and 5 bases, there was a span of 10 bases. Germline assignment: CDR1 LNHDA and CDR2 SQIVND (reference sequence). There are 13 residues in the CDR3. The CDR3 DNA sequence: TGTGCCAGTAGTTTAGTCCCTAACAATGAGCAGTTCTTC. It is translated as CASSLVPNNEQFF.

The chain uses TRBV3-1 (or the pseudogene TRBV3-2) and TRBJ1-5, with D perhaps TRBD1 (5 bases). Trimming removed 4 bases at V and 9 bases at J, with 16 bases between. Germline assignment: CDR1 LGHDT and CDR2 YNNKEL (reference sequence). This CDR3 is 14 amino acids long. Here the CDR3 DNA reads TGTGCCAGCAGCCCCCAGCCCTCCGGGGGGCCCCAGCATTTT. It yields the protein CASSPQPSGGPQHF.